The rows below give T cell receptor beta chains drawn from one sample of a study of Ad26.COV2.S vaccination and SARS-CoV-2 variants. Clones were sequenced by immunoSEQ multiplex PCR, and TCRdb holds only the in-frame ones, with some missing. The data show under 500,000 clones, about 90% seen once. The source material was peripheral blood, sampled in a trial of Ad26.COV2.S vaccine versus placebo. These receptor sequences come from a person between 18 and 65 years old who received the Ad26.COV2.S COVID-19 vaccine or a placebo. Both conserved end residues are part of each CDR3. D genes are given only for firm matches. Clone size, where shown, is once, few, many, or a class for clones that have expanded.

D: .
J: TRBJ1-2
V: TRBV28
size: .
DNA: TGTGCCAGCAGTTTAAGATCGGGGGTCTATGGCTACACCTTC
CDR3: CASSLRSGVYGYTF

D: .
J: TRBJ2-5
V: TRBV28
size: once
DNA: TGTGCCAGCAGTTTATTTGAGACCCAGTACTTC
CDR3: CASSLFETQYF

D: .
J: TRBJ2-7
V: TRBV28
size: .
DNA: TGTGCCAGCAGTTCACCTTTGACAGGCTCCTTTAACGAGCAGTACTTC
CDR3: CASSSPLTGSFNEQYF

D: .
J: TRBJ1-2
V: TRBV20-1
size: .
DNA: TGCAGTGCTAGTAGCTCTTGGGGCAATGGCTACACCTTC
CDR3: CSASSSWGNGYTF

D: .
J: TRBJ2-5
V: TRBV14
size: .
DNA: TGTGCCAGCATCTCAAAGAAAGAGACCCAGTACTTC
CDR3: CASISKKETQYF

D: .
J: TRBJ2-1
V: TRBV4-3
size: .
DNA: TGCGCCAGCAGCCAAGATCAGGTACGATCCTACAATGAGCAGTTCTTC
CDR3: CASSQDQVRSYNEQFF

D: TRBD2
J: TRBJ2-1
V: TRBV28
size: .
DNA: TGTGCCAGCAGTTCCCCTAGACTAGCGGGGGGGCTAGGTGAGCAGTTCTTC
CDR3: CASSSPRLAGGLGEQFF

D: .
J: TRBJ2-1
V: TRBV7-2
size: .
DNA: TGTGCCAGCAGCCTCCCAGGGGTGACTCTAATACCCTCCTACAATGAGCAGTTCTTC
CDR3: CASSLPGVTLIPSYNEQFF

D: .
J: TRBJ2-7
V: TRBV30
size: .
DNA: TGTGCCTGGAGTGTAAGCGGATACGAGCAGTACTTC
CDR3: CAWSVSGYEQYF

D: .
J: TRBJ1-6
V: TRBV3-1/TRBV3-2
size: .
DNA: TGTGCCAGCAGCCAGGTTTCGAAATGGGGGGTGTGGTCCTATAATTCACCCCTCCACTTT
CDR3: CASSQVSKWGVWSYNSPLHF

D: TRBD1
J: TRBJ1-2
V: TRBV7-9
size: once
DNA: TGTGCCAGCAGTCCTGATACGACAGGGGGTTATGGCTACACCTTC
CDR3: CASSPDTTGGYGYTF

D: TRBD2
J: TRBJ2-1
V: TRBV4-1
size: once
DNA: TGCGCCAGCAACCCGGGACTAGCGGGGGGGCTATACAATGAGCAGTTCTTC
CDR3: CASNPGLAGGLYNEQFF

D: .
J: TRBJ2-3
V: TRBV24-1
size: .
DNA: TGTGCCACCAGAGTAGGAGCTGGCACAGATACGCAGTATTTT
CDR3: CATRVGAGTDTQYF

D: TRBD2
J: TRBJ2-3
V: TRBV7-9
size: .
DNA: TGTGCCAGCAGCCGACTAGCCAGCGGTACGCAGTATTTT
CDR3: CASSRLASGTQYF

D: .
J: TRBJ2-3
V: TRBV7-9
size: .
DNA: TGTGCCAGCAGCTTAGTGGGGGACACAGATACGCAGTATTTT
CDR3: CASSLVGDTDTQYF

D: .
J: TRBJ2-7
V: TRBV18
size: .
DNA: TGTGCCAGCTCACTACCGGGGCACGAGCAGTACTTC
CDR3: CASSLPGHEQYF

D: .
J: TRBJ2-5
V: TRBV6-5
size: .
DNA: TGTGCCAGCAGTAACGACAGAGCAGGGGAGACCCAGTACTTC
CDR3: CASSNDRAGETQYF

D: TRBD1
J: TRBJ2-7
V: TRBV18
size: .
DNA: TGTGCCAGCTCAGCGACAGGGAGCTACGAGCAGTACTTC
CDR3: CASSATGSYEQYF

D: .
J: TRBJ1-1
V: TRBV27
size: .
DNA: TGTGCCAGCAGTTTCGGGCAGGGGAAGGGTTGGAGCACTGAAGCTTTCTTT
CDR3: CASSFGQGKGWSTEAFF

D: .
J: TRBJ1-2
V: TRBV12-3/TRBV12-4
size: .
DNA: TGTGCCAGCAGTTTCACCAAGAACTATGGCTACACCTTC
CDR3: CASSFTKNYGYTF

D: .
J: TRBJ2-7
V: TRBV27
size: few
DNA: TGTGCCAGCAGTTTATCGGGGGGCTACGAGCAGTACTTC
CDR3: CASSLSGGYEQYF

D: .
J: TRBJ1-2
V: TRBV19
size: .
DNA: TGTGCCAGTAGTATTTACGGGGGCGCTAACTATGGCTACACCTTC
CDR3: CASSIYGGANYGYTF

D: .
J: TRBJ1-5
V: TRBV12-3/TRBV12-4
size: few
DNA: TGTGCCAGCAGTTTGCGGACCTCTCAGCCCCAGCATTTT
CDR3: CASSLRTSQPQHF

D: TRBD2
J: TRBJ2-3
V: TRBV6-6
size: .
DNA: TGTGCCAGCAAACTAGCGGGGGGGCAGGGCACAGATACGCAGTATTTT
CDR3: CASKLAGGQGTDTQYF

D: TRBD2
J: TRBJ2-5
V: TRBV9
size: .
DNA: TGTGCCAGCAGCGTGGCGGGGGGGGCAGAGACCCAGTACTTC
CDR3: CASSVAGGAETQYF

D: .
J: TRBJ1-1
V: TRBV7-6
size: .
DNA: TGTGCCAGCAGCTTTAATCTGAACACTGAAGCTTTCTTT
CDR3: CASSFNLNTEAFF

D: .
J: TRBJ2-2
V: TRBV25-1
size: .
DNA: TGTGCCAGCAGTGGGAGGACAGCCGGGGAGCTGTTTTTT
CDR3: CASSGRTAGELFF